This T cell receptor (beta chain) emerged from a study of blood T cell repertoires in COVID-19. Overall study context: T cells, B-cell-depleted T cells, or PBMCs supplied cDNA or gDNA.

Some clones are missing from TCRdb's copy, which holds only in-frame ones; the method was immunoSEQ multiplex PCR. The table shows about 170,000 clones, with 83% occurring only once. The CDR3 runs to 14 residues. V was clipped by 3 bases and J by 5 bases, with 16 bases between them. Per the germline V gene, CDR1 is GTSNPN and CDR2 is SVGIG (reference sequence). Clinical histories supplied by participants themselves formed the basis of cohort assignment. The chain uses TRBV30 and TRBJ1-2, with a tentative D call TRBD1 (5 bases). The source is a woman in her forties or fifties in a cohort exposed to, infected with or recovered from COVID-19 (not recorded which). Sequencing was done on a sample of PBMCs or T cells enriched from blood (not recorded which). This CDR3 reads CAWRRGGSGYGYTF. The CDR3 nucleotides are TGTGCCTGGAGACGGGGGGGTTCGGGGTATGGCTACACCTTC.